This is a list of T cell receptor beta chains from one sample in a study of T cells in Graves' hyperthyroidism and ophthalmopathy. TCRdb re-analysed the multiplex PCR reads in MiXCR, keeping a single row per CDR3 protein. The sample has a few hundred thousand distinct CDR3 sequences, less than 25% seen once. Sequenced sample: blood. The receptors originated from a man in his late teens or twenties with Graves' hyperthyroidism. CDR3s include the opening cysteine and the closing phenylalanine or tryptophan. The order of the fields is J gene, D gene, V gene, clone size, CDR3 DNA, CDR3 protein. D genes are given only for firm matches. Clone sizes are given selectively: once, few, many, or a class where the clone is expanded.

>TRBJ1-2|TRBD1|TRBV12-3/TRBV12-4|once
TGTGCCAGCAGCCGTTTGGGCGGGACAGGGGACAGCTACACCTTC
CASSRLGGTGDSYTF
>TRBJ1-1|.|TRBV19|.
TGTGCCAGTAGTATCGGAGGGGGTATCACTGAAGCTTTCTTT
CASSIGGGITEAFF
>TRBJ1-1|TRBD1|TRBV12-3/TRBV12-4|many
TGTGCCAGCAGACTAGGACAGGGTGGCACTGAAGCTTTCTTT
CASRLGQGGTEAFF
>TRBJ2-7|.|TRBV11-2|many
TGTGCCAGCAGCTTCGGCGTGGGTCCCTACGAGCAGTACTTC
CASSFGVGPYEQYF
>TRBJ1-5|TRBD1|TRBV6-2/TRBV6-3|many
TGTGCCAGCAGTTCAGGGGGACAACAGCCCCAGCATTTT
CASSSGGQQPQHF
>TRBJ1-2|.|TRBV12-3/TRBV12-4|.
TGTGCCAGCAGTTCACTGGAGTTTAACTATGGCTACACCTTC
CASSSLEFNYGYTF
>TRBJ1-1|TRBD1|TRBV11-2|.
TGTGCCAGCAGCTTAGAGGGGACAGGGGGGGTTTTCTTT
CASSLEGTGGVFF
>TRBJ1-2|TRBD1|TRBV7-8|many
TGTGCCAGCAGCCCCGGGACAGGGTGGTATGGCTACACCTTC
CASSPGTGWYGYTF
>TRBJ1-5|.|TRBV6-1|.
TGTGCCAGCAGTGAAGCGCTGGATGGACCCCAGCATTTT
CASSEALDGPQHF
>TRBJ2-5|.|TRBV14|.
TGTGCCAGCAGCCGAAACGCAGGGGTAGAGACCCAGTACTTC
CASSRNAGVETQYF